These 31 T cell receptor beta chains were sequenced from one sample in a study of blood T cell repertoires in COVID-19. The data were produced by immunoSEQ multiplex PCR, yet TCRdb's version contains in-frame clones alone and is incomplete. This sample has some 430,000 clones, with around 91% found just once. Source material: PBMCs or T cells enriched from blood (not recorded which). These receptors were collected from a man between 18 and 29 years old who had recovered from COVID-19.

V is TRBV5-4 and J is TRBJ1-1; possible D gene TRBD1, 5 bases. V was cut by 0 bases and J by 4 bases, with 7 bases left in between. This CDR3 spans 13 amino acids. Germline values: CDR1 SGHNT, CDR2 YYREEE (reference sequence). The CDR3 DNA follows: TGTGCCAGCAGCTTGGCAGGGCCCACTGAAGCTTTCTTT. It yields the protein CASSLAGPTEAFF.

The rearrangement links TRBV18 to TRBJ2-3, with a tentative D call TRBD1 (5 bases). Between the trimmed V and J ends, which lost 1 base and 3 bases, there was a span of 8 bases. In germline, CDR1 is KGHSH, CDR2 LQKENI. CDR3 length: 14 residues. In nucleotides, the CDR3 is TGTGCCAGCTCACCACAGACAGCAACAGATACGCAGTATTTT. The encoded protein is CASSPQTATDTQYF.

The J gene is TRBJ2-1, the V gene TRBV6-1; D is perhaps TRBD1 (6 bases). V shed 0 bases and J shed 9 bases, with 18 bases lying between them. The CDR3 spans 16 residues. The germline gives CDR1 MNHNS, CDR2 SASEGT. The CDR3 DNA reads TGTGCCAGCAGTGAAGCGGTAGCAGGGGTTCAGGGTGAGCAGTTCTTC. Its protein product is CASSEAVAGVQGEQFF.

A remark on this clone: Other DNA sequences from this sample encode an identical CDR3 as well. The chain recombines TRBV12-3 or TRBV12-4 with TRBJ1-5, with D perhaps matching TRBD1 (5 bases). The CDR3 is 12 amino acids. The V gene lost 6 bases and the J gene lost 2 bases, with 5 bases spanning the gap. CDR3 nucleotides: TGTGCCAGCAGCAGGGGCAATCAGCCCCAGCATTTT. Amino acids: CASSRGNQPQHF.

The CDR3 sequence is CASSPAGGANVLTF. The CDR3 region has the DNA TGTGCCAGCAGCCCTGCGGGGGGGGCCAACGTCCTGACTTTC. The gene calls are TRBV11-3 and TRBJ2-6, with a possible D match to TRBD2 (6 bases). The CDR3 extends over 14 amino acids. CDR1 and CDR2 (germline): SGHNT, YENEEA. Trimming pared 5 bases from V and 4 bases from J, leaving 9 bases between. Full variable domain (rest looked up from reference TRBV11-3 and TRBJ2-6): EAGVVQSPRYKIIEKKQPVAFWCNPISGHNTLYWYLQNLGQGPELLIRYENEEAVDDSQLPKDRFSAERLKGVDSTLKIQPAELGDSAVYLCASSPAGGANVLTFGAGSRLTVL.

V and J are TRBV9 and TRBJ1-4, with TRBD1 matching over 8 bases. With 1 base clipped from V and 8 bases from J, the junction kept 1 base outside the gene matches. The CDR3 runs 13 residues. Germline CDR1 SGDLS, CDR2 YYNGEE. In nucleotides, the CDR3 is TGTGCCAGCAGCGTAACAGGGGGGGAAAAACTGTTTTTT. It codes for CASSVTGGEKLFF.

CDR3 nucleotides: TGTGCCAGCAGCCAAGATCAGGGACTAGCGGGAGTCGTGCCGTCCGGGGAGCTGTTTTTT. It specifies CASSQDQGLAGVVPSGELFF. The chain couples TRBV3-1 (or the pseudogene TRBV3-2) to TRBJ2-2; 14 positions agree with TRBD2. Germline CDR1 LGHDT, CDR2 YNNKEL (reference sequence). V lost 0 bases, J lost 6 bases, and 12 bases stayed unmatched. The CDR3 length is 20 residues.

J is TRBJ1-2 and V is TRBV19; a weak D match, TRBD1 (5 bases). The V and J ends lost 5 bases and 4 bases respectively, with 20 bases between them. The CDR3 is made up of 16 amino acids. Germline V gene sequence: CDR1 LNHDA, CDR2 SQIVND (reference sequence). This chain's CDR3 is CASSPTVALTGYGYTF. In DNA, the CDR3 is TGTGCCAGTAGTCCGACAGTTGCCCTTACCGGCTATGGCTACACCTTC.

The table lists this clone with a count of one. This rearrangement joins TRBV7-9 to TRBJ1-1; D remains unclear. The CDR3 contains 13 residues. Germline V gene data show CDR1 as SEHNR and CDR2 as FQNEAQ (reference sequence). V was cut by 5 bases and J by 3 bases, with 10 bases left in between. CDR3 in DNA: TGTGCCAGCAGCCCCACCCGGGACACTGAAGCTTTCTTT. Translating gives CASSPTRDTEAFF.

V and J are TRBV28 and TRBJ1-2, with 7 bases lining up with TRBD1. Germline trimming cut 3 bases from V and 6 bases from J; bases unmatched to any gene: 10. Germline V CDR1 and CDR2: MDHEN, SYDVKM. The CDR3 covers 15 residues. The CDR3 loop is CASSFVDSTGNGYTF. The CDR3 DNA reads as TGTGCCAGCAGTTTCGTGGATTCGACAGGGAATGGCTACACCTTC.

This chain uses TRBV7-3 with TRBJ1-1; the D gene is possibly TRBD1 (5 bases). This CDR3 comprises 15 residues. Per the germline V gene, CDR1 is SGHTA and CDR2 is FQGTGA. V was trimmed by 5 bases and J by 4 bases, leaving 17 bases between them. The CDR3 DNA follows: TGTGCCAGCAGCCGTACCCCAGGGCTGATCACTGAAGCTTTCTTT. This gives the protein CASSRTPGLITEAFF.

The genes are TRBV2 and TRBJ1-6, with D possibly TRBD1 on 6 matching bases. Trimming pared 4 bases from V and 13 bases from J, leaving 17 bases between. This CDR3 is built from 14 residues. CDR1 SNHLY and CDR2 FYNNEI come from the germline V gene. As DNA, the CDR3 is TGTGCCAGCAGTGGTGGACAGAGGGGCCTCCCCCTCCACTTT. Protein: CASSGGQRGLPLHF.

This chain joins TRBV15 and TRBJ1-4; D remains ambiguous. This CDR3 region has 16 residues. The ends were cut back, 1 base at V and 8 bases at J, with 17 bases in the middle. Germline CDR1 is LNHNV and CDR2 is YYDKDF (reference sequence). The chain's CDR3 is CATSRGDKGGREKLFF. The CDR3 DNA reads TGTGCCACCAGCAGAGGAGACAAAGGAGGAAGAGAAAAACTGTTTTTT.

The chain recombines TRBV6-5 with TRBJ2-2; 7 bases are a match to TRBD1. In germline, CDR1 is MNHEY, CDR2 SVGAGI. The V segment lost 10 bases and the J segment 2 bases; nucleotides outside the gene matches: 4. CDR3 length equals 13 residues. The CDR3 protein is CANRDSNTGELFF. CDR3 sequence (DNA): TGTGCCAACCGGGACAGCAACACCGGGGAGCTGTTTTTT.

The chain carries TRBV25-1 and TRBJ2-2, with TRBD2 identical over 7 bases. The V and J ends lost 3 bases and 5 bases, in that order; junction bases with no gene match: 9. The CDR3 spans 16 residues. Germline-derived CDR1 and CDR2 are MGHDK and SYGVNS. CDR3 in DNA: TGTGCCAGCAGTGATGTTGGCGGGAGTGGTACCGGGGAGCTGTTTTTT. Encoded protein: CASSDVGGSGTGELFF.

This clone has a handful of counts. V is TRBV7-8 and J is TRBJ1-1; possible D gene TRBD1, 6 bases. This CDR3 is 15 amino acids long. Germline V lookup: CDR1 SGHVS, CDR2 FQNEAQ. The V end was cut by 5 bases, the J end by 1 base, with 14 bases between. The CDR3 loop reads CASSEWDTKNTEAFF. The CDR3 DNA reads TGTGCCAGCAGCGAATGGGACACTAAGAACACTGAAGCTTTCTTT.

The genes are TRBV15 and TRBJ2-3; 11 nucleotides line up with TRBD2. The V segment lost 8 bases and the J segment 4 bases; nucleotides outside the gene matches: 8. CDR1 LNHNV and CDR2 YYDKDF come from the germline V gene (reference sequence). This CDR3 has 15 amino acids. The CDR3 region is CATRKLAGVSDTQYF. CDR3 coding DNA: TGTGCCACCCGGAAACTAGCGGGAGTTTCAGATACGCAGTATTTT.

This rearrangement joins TRBV28 to TRBJ2-4, with TRBD2 identical over 7 bases. Trimming cost V 5 bases and J 0 bases; bases outside gene matches: 10. Germline V gene data show CDR1 as MDHEN and CDR2 as SYDVKM. This CDR3 is built from 17 residues. The CDR3 coding sequence is TGTGCCAGCAGTCTTCTGAGCGGGATAGGAGCCAAAAACATTCAGTACTTC. Translation: CASSLLSGIGAKNIQYF.

Written as DNA, the CDR3 is TGTGCCAGCAGCTTATTCAGGGACTCCTACGAGCAGTACTTC. Protein: CASSLFRDSYEQYF. The chain combines TRBV7-9 with TRBJ2-7, with D possibly being TRBD1 (5 bases). The CDR3 sequence is 14 residues long. Germline V lookup: CDR1 SEHNR, CDR2 FQNEAQ (reference sequence). Trimming took 2 bases from V and 0 from J, leaving 8 bases between them.

This CDR3 reads CASRATDSPLHF. DNA for the CDR3: TGTGCCAGCAGGGCCACAGATTCACCCCTCCACTTT. The rearrangement uses TRBV2 and TRBJ1-6; no clear D gene. The CDR3 has 12 amino acids. Germline lookup yields CDR1 SNHLY and CDR2 FYNNEI. V lost 6 bases and J lost 8, with 8 bases in between.

The chain joins TRBV7-9 to TRBJ1-3, with a possible D match to TRBD1 (6 bases). The CDR3 is made up of 17 amino acids. Trimming shortened V by 5 bases and J by 1 base, and 18 bases separated the two germline ends. Germline values: CDR1 SEHNR, CDR2 FQNEAQ (reference sequence). CDR3 nucleotides: TGTGCCAGCAGCGCACGGAAAGGGGGGGTTTCTGGAAACACCATATATTTT. Translation: CASSARKGGVSGNTIYF.

The chain employs TRBV9 and TRBJ1-2; 7 nucleotides align to TRBD1. Germline lookup yields CDR1 SGDLS and CDR2 YYNGEE. The CDR3 covers 11 residues. Losses at the gene ends were 6 bases for V and 4 bases for J; bases not matched to a gene: 0. CDR3 DNA: TGTGCCAGCAAGGGGGCCTATGGCTACACCTTC. Translation gives CASKGAYGYTF.

This clone has a single count. The V gene is TRBV30, the J gene TRBJ2-5; 8 bases are a match to TRBD2. The CDR3 spans 11 residues. After removal of 8 bases from V and 5 bases from J, the junction contained 4 bases not matched to a gene. Per the germline V gene, CDR1 is GTSNPN and CDR2 is SVGIG (reference sequence). CDR3 amino acids: CAGASGETQYF. The CDR3 DNA reads as TGTGCCGGCGCTAGCGGGGAGACCCAGTACTTC. The complete variable domain, with remaining parts taken from reference TRBV30 and TRBJ2-5, reads SQTIHQWPATLVQPVGSPLSLECTVEGTSNPNLYWYRQAAGRGLQLLFYSVGIGQISSEVPQNLSASRPQDRQFILSSKKLLLSDSGFYLCAGASGETQYFGPGTRLLVL.

V usage is TRBV11-2 and J usage is TRBJ1-2, with TRBD1 identical over 9 bases. Germline-derived CDR1 and CDR2 are SGHAT and FQNNGV. J lost 8 bases, V lost 3 bases, and 10 bases had no gene match. CDR3 size: 15 residues. This chain's CDR3 is CASSLVLGQGGGYTF. CDR3 sequence (DNA): TGTGCCAGCAGCTTGGTTTTGGGACAGGGAGGAGGCTACACCTTC.

V and J are TRBV20-1 and TRBJ1-1, with D unclear. CDR1 and CDR2 from the germline V gene are DFQATT and SNEGSKA (reference sequence). V lost 3 bases and J 1 base, leaving 9 bases between the germline ends. The CDR3 extends over 13 amino acids. The CDR3 spells CSASRRSNTEAFF. The CDR3 nucleotides are TGCAGTGCTAGTCGCAGGTCGAACACTGAAGCTTTCTTT.

This chain uses TRBV5-4 with TRBJ2-3; 8 bases agree with TRBD1. CDR1 and CDR2 (germline): SGHNT, YYREEE (reference sequence). The CDR3 has 15 amino acids. V shed 0 bases, J shed 8 bases, and the junction held 8 bases outside the gene matches. CDR3 sequence reads: CASSLGDRSSSTQYF. CDR3 sequence (DNA): TGTGCCAGCAGCTTGGGGGACAGGAGCTCTAGTACGCAGTATTTT.

Only one count was recorded for this clone. The CDR3 bases are TGTGCCAGTCATCCCTCCAGCGGGATTACCACCGGGGAGCTGTTTTTT. Protein product: CASHPSSGITTGELFF. The chain carries TRBV19 and TRBJ2-2; the match to TRBD2 covers 7 bases. V lost 8 bases and J lost 4; bases outside the gene matches: 13. CDR3 length equals 16 residues. Germline V gene data show CDR1 as LNHDA and CDR2 as SQIVND (reference sequence). Using reference TRBV19 and TRBJ2-2 for the parts outside the CDR3, the full variable domain is DGGITQSPKYLFRKEGQNVTLSCEQNLNHDAMYWYRQDPGQGLRLIYYSQIVNDFQKGDIAEGYSVSREKKESFPLTVTSAQKNPTAFYLCASHPSSGITTGELFFGEGSRLTVL.

In the case of this clone: Other nucleotide sequences from this sample produce the same CDR3. This rearrangement joins TRBV27 to TRBJ1-6; D possibly corresponds to TRBD1 (6 bases). In germline, CDR1 is MNHEY, CDR2 SMNVEV (reference sequence). The V gene lost 4 bases and the J gene lost 4 bases, with 8 bases spanning the gap. The CDR3 runs 14 residues. The CDR3 sequence: CASSSGQYNSPLHF. The DNA of the CDR3 is TGTGCCAGCAGTTCGGGACAATATAATTCACCCCTCCACTTT.

The chain recombines TRBV7-8 with TRBJ2-5; 8 nucleotides agree with TRBD2. After removal of 3 bases from V and 5 bases from J, the junction contained 8 bases not matched to a gene. This CDR3 spans 15 amino acids. The V gene's germline CDR1 is SGHVS and CDR2 FQNEAQ. In DNA form, the CDR3 reads TGTGCCAGCAGCTTCTCCGGACTAGCAGGGGAGACCCAGTACTTC. Its translation is CASSFSGLAGETQYF.

Regarding this clone: Sequence at one end of the junction differs from germline and may be a read error. The chain is built from TRBV3-1 (or the pseudogene TRBV3-2) and TRBJ2-1, with 11 bases identical to TRBD2. Germline CDR1 is LGHDT and CDR2 is YNNKEL (reference sequence). The CDR3 has 14 amino acids. CDR3 region: CASTGGVAGGPRIF. The CDR3, as DNA: TGTGCCAGCACCGGGGGGGTAGCGGGAGGGCCGCGTATCTTC.

The count of this clone is one. This chain joins TRBV10-1 and TRBJ1-1; D is perhaps TRBD1 (6 bases). The CDR3 extends over 16 amino acids. The V end lost 3 bases, the J end lost 2 bases, and 16 bases lay between the germline ends. Germline-derived CDR1 and CDR2 are WNHNN and SYGVQD (reference sequence). CDR3 in amino acids: CASSDYRERVNTEAFF. CDR3 nucleotides: TGCGCCAGCAGTGATTACAGGGAGCGAGTAAACACTGAAGCTTTCTTT.